The text below deals with one T cell receptor beta chain. The antigen it binds to is not known. Base qualities are not at hand, and no much larger clone is one base apart. Taken with the paper, the label for time point translates to: about 28 days (+/-7) after the second vaccine dose. Because spike-specific TCR depth and breadth did not differ between the two schedules, AZD1222 recipients who got a second dose at roughly 4 weeks were pooled with those who got a second dose at roughly 12 weeks. Vaccinee samples were obtained from the UK trials COV001 and COV002, which included a single-blind randomized controlled phase 2/3 trial of AZD1222 (ChAdOx1 nCoV-19) in healthy adults. For TCRbeta chain sequencing, PBMC samples were collected from trial participants at day 0 and at day 28 after the second dose. These data are taken from a study of T cell responses to AZD1222 COVID-19 vaccine (dated by TCRdb to the early 2020s). With regard to the full study: TCR sequencing was performed for more than 230 trial participants, of whom about 200 were given two doses of AZD1222 and 26 were given two doses of MenACWY control vaccine. Trial participants were enrolled into age subgroups of 18-55, 56-69 and 70-plus years, which contained 148, 28 and 57 TCR-sequenced participants, respectively.

Study-wide findings and limitations: CD4 TCRs associated with the vaccine covered the entire spike protein, and the dominant responses were in regions 160-218 and 743-854. The 56-69-year group was small, and its depth increase did not reach significance, likely because of low power. Spike-specific TCR breadth and depth rose significantly after two AZD1222 doses compared with day 0 and with MenACWY recipients. Conclusions about previously exposed vaccinees are limited because only 5 or 6 AZD1222 recipients were SARS-CoV-2 seropositive at baseline. Most participants were white British and females outnumbered males, and the authors suggested that clonal diversity may have been underestimated. Because no day 14 peak-response samples were available, the repertoires could be characterized only after the peak T cell response. Nearly half of unique spike-specific TCRs reportedly recognized epitopes outside regions mutated in the B.1.351 and B.1.1.7 variants.

V and J are trimmed by 2 bases and 7 bases, and the gene matches miss 13 bases of the junction. The CDR3 runs 18 residues from the cysteine to the phenylalanine. Kept here is only the CDR3 DNA, which spans 54 bases and is read in frame from base 1. From the germline V gene, CDR1 is ENHRY and CDR2 is SYGVKD. The CDR3 regions of human TCRbeta chains were analyzed by immunosequencing. Under the source paper's analysis protocol: Repertoire TCRs were matched against a reference library of SARS-CoV-2-specific TCRs generated with the MIRA antigen-specificity platform. Breadth was defined as the fraction of unique TCRs that were SARS-CoV-2-associated. Depth was defined as the fraction of total T cells that were SARS-CoV-2-associated. Using the MIRA data, each spike-specific TCR was assigned both to the spike region to which the TCR was reactive and to a CD4 or CD8 class. Log10-transformed breadth and depth values were compared by one-way ANOVA with Sidak's multiple comparisons tests. As stored in TCRdb, this immuneACCESS dataset retains in-frame rearrangements with V and J assigned. A fraction of the clones does not appear; measured against another copy, unresolved V genes explain less than half of the discrepancy, and the remainder lacks a known reason. The V and J calls and clone size were taken over from that table, and D and trimming were inferred from the DNA. This sample has fewer than 150,000 clones in its table, and 89% of those were observed once. The top ten constitute roughly a tenth of the sample.

The chain was built from TRBV10-3 and TRBJ2-3; 12 middle bases align to TRBD2. The origin of this receptor is an adult who received the AZD1222 COVID-19 vaccine. The specimen was peripheral blood, collected 28 days after the second AZD1222 dose. The bases are TGTGCCATCAGTGAGCCCGCCGCCTGGACTAGCGGGGTAAATACGCAGTATTTT. Translation gives CAISEPAAWTSGVNTQYF.